This T cell receptor (beta chain) was captured in a study of cytomegalovirus exposure and HLA in healthy donors. Study outcomes and limitations: Subsequent analysis revealed that first-cohort TCR clusters tended to co-occur in the 90 to 150 validation repertoires.

Clones were read by immunoSEQ multiplex PCR, and TCRdb kept only the in-frame ones, dropping some. The sample records 95,000 to 150,000 clones, roughly 95% being singletons. This clone was found once. What it binds is not known. J lost 6 bases, V lost 0 bases, and 3 bases had no gene match. The CDR3 runs 15 residues. Germline loops: CDR1 SGHKS, CDR2 YYEKEE (reference sequence). This TCR came from a man aged 18 to 29 in good health and CMV-seronegative. This chain joins TRBV5-5 and TRBJ2-1; TRBD1 matches 10 bases. The sample taken for sequencing was PBMCs. The CDR3 DNA sequence: TGTGCCAGCAGCTTGGGGTGGACAGGGGGCAATGAGCAGTTCTTC. Its protein is CASSLGWTGGNEQFF. Together with reference TRBV5-5 and TRBJ2-1, the CDR3 gives the full variable domain: DAGVTQSPTHLIKTRGQQVTLRCSPISGHKSVSWYQQVLGQGPQFIFQYYEKEERGRGNFPDRFSARQFPNYSSELNVNALLLGDSALYLCASSLGWTGGNEQFFGPGTRLTVL.